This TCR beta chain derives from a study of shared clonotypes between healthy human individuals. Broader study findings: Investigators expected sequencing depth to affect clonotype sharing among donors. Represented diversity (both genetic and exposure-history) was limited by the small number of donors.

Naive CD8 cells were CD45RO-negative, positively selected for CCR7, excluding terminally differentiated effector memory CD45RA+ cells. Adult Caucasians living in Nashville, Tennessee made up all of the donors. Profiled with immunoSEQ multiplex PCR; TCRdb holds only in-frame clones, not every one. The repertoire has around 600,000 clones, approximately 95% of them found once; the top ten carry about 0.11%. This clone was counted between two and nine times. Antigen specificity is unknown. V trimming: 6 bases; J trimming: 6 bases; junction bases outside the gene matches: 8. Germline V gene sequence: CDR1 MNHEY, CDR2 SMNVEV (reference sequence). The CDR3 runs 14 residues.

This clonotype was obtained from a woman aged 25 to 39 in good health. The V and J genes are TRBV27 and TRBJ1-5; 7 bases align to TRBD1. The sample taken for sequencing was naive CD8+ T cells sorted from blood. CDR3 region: CASSHQGGGQPQHF. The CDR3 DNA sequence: TGTGCCAGCAGCCACCAGGGGGGAGGTCAGCCCCAGCATTTT.